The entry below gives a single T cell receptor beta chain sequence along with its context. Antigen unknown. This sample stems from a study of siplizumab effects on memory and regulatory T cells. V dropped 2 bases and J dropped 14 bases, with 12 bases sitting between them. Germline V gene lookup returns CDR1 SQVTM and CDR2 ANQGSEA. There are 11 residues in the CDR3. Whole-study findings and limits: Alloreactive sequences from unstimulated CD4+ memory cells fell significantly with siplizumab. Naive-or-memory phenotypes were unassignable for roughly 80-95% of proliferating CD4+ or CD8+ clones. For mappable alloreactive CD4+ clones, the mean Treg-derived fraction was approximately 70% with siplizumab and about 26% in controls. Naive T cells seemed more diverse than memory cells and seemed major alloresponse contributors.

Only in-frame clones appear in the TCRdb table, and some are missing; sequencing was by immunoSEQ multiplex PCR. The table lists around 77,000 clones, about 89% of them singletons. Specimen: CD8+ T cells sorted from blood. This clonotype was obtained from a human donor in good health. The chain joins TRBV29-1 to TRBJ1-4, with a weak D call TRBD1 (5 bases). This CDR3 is CSVERGALLFF. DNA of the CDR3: TGCAGCGTTGAAAGGGGTGCCCTCCTGTTTTTT.